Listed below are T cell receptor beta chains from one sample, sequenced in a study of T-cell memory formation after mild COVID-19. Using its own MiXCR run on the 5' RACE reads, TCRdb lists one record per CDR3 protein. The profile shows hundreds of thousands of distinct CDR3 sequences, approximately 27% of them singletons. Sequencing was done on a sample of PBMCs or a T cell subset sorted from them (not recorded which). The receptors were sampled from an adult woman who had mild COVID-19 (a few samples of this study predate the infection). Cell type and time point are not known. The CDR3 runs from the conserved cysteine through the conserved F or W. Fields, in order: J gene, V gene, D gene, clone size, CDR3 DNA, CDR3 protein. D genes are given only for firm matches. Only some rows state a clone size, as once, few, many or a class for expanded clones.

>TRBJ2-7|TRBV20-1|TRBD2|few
TGCAGTGCTAGAGATGGGACTAGCGGGAGCACCTCCTACGAGCAGTACTTC
CSARDGTSGSTSYEQYF
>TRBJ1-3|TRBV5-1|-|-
TGCGCCAGCAGCTTGGGTCCGAACTCTGGAAACACCATATATTTT
CASSLGPNSGNTIYF
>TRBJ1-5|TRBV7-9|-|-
TGTGCCAGCAGCTTAGAGGTGCAGGGAGGGAGCAATCAGCCCCAGCATTTT
CASSLEVQGGSNQPQHF
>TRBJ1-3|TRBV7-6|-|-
TGTGCCAGCAGCTCGGGGTGGGGGAGCCTCTCTGGAAACACCATATATTTT
CASSSGWGSLSGNTIYF
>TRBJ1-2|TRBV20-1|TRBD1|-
TGCAGTGCTAGTTCCGGGACAGACTATGGCTACACCTTC
CSASSGTDYGYTF
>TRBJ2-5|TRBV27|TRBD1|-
TGTGCCAGCAGTAGACAGGGTTTGGAGACCCAGTACTTC
CASSRQGLETQYF
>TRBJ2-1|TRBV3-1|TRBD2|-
TGTGCCAGCAGCCAAGCGGGACTAAAAAGAGATGAGCAGTTCTTC
CASSQAGLKRDEQFF
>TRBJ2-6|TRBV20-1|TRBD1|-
TGCAGTGCCCTCGGACAGGGTGGAACTGGGGCCAACGTCCTGACTTTC
CSALGQGGTGANVLTF
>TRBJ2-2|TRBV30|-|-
TGTGCCTGGAAAATCCTTAGTGAGCTGTTTTTT
CAWKILSELFF
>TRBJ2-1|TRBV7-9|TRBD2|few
TGTGCCAGCAGCCCTGGAGGACTAGCGGATAACAATGAGCAGTTCTTC
CASSPGGLADNNEQFF
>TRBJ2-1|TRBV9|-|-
TGTGCCAGCAGCGTAAGTTCAGAGGGATTGTGGAATGAGCAGTTCTTC
CASSVSSEGLWNEQFF
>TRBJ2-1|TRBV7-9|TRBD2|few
TGTGCCAGCGGGACTAGCGGAGCATACAATGAGCAGTTCTTC
CASGTSGAYNEQFF
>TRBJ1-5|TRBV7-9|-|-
TGTGCCAGCAGCTTATCACGCCAGCCCCAGCATTTT
CASSLSRQPQHF
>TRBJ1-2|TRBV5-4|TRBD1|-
TGTGCCAGCAGCTTGGGACAGGGATACAACTATGGCTACACCTTC
CASSLGQGYNYGYTF
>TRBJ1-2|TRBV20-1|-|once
TGCAGTGCTAGGGGGAGGCAGGGCAACTATGGCTACACCTTC
CSARGRQGNYGYTF
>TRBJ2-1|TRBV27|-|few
TGTGCCAGCAGTTTATCGGGCAGGGCCTTCGGCTCCTACAATGAGCAGTTCTTC
CASSLSGRAFGSYNEQFF
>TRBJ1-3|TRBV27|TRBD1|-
TGTGCCAGCAGTTTAACCGGGACAGTCTCTGGAAACACCATATATTTT
CASSLTGTVSGNTIYF
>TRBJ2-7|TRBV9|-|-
TGTGCCAGCAGCGTAGGAGGACAGATCTACGAGCAGTACTTC
CASSVGGQIYEQYF
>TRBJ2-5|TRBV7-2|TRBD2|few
TGTGCCAGCAGCTTAGCTAGCGGGGGGCCCGAGACCCAGTACTTC
CASSLASGGPETQYF
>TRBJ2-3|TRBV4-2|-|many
TGTGCCAGCAGCCAGGAGACAGATACGCAGTATTTT
CASSQETDTQYF
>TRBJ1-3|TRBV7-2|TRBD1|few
TGTGCCAGCAGCTCAATACAGGGGTCTGGAAACACCATATATTTT
CASSSIQGSGNTIYF
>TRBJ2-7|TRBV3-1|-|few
TGTGCCAGCAGCCAAGAGCTTGGAAGCTCCTACGAGCAGTACTTC
CASSQELGSSYEQYF
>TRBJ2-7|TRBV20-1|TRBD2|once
TGCAGTGCTAGAACACTAGCGGGAGTAATCCACGAGCAGTACTTC
CSARTLAGVIHEQYF
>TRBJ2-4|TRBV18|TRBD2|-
TGTGCCAGCTCACCATATAGCGGGGGCGGAGCCAAAAACATTCAGTACTTC
CASSPYSGGGAKNIQYF
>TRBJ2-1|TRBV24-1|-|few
TGTGCCACCACTGCCGGGGGCTCCTACAATGAGCAGTTCTTC
CATTAGGSYNEQFF
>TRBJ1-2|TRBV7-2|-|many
TGTGCCAGCAGCTTAGGACACCAAGCTAACTATGGCTACACCTTC
CASSLGHQANYGYTF
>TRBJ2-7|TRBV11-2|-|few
TGTGCCAGCAGCTTCGTACGTTACGAGCAGTACTTC
CASSFVRYEQYF
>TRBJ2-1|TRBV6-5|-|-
TGTGCCAGCAGCCGATCCTCGGGACCCCCCTACAATGAGCAGTTCTTC
CASSRSSGPPYNEQFF
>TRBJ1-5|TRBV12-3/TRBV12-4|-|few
TGTGCCAGCAGGGCCTCAAGTAGCAGCAATCAGCCCCAGCATTTT
CASRASSSSNQPQHF
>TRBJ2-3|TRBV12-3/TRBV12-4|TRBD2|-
TGTGCCAGCGGAAGACTAGCGGGGGGAGGAGATACGCAGTATTTT
CASGRLAGGGDTQYF
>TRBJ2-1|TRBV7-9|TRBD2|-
TGTGCCAGCAGCGCCCCCGAAGGGACTAGCGGGGACCCCCAGCAGTTCTTC
CASSAPEGTSGDPQQFF
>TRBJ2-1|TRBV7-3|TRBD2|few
TGTGCCAGCAGCTTATCCGGGACTAGCCCCTACAATGAGCAGTTCTTC
CASSLSGTSPYNEQFF